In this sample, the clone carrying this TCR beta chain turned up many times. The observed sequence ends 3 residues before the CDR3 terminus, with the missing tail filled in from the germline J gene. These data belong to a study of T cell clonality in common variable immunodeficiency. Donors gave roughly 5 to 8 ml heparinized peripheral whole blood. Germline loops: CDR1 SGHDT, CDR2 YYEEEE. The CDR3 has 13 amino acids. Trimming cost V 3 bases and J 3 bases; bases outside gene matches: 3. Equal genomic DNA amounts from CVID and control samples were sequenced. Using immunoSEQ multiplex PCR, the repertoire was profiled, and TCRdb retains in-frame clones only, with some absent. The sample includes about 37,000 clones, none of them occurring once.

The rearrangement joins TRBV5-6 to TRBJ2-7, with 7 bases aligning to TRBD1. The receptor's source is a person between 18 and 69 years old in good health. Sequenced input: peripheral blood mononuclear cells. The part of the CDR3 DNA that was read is TGTGCCAGCAGCTGGTGGGACAGCTACGAG. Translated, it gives CASSWWDSYE. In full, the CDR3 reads CASSWWDSYEQYF. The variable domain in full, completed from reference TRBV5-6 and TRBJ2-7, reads DAGVTQSPTHLIKTRGQQVTLRCSPKSGHDTVSWYQQALGQGPQFIFQYYEEEERQRGNFPDRFSGHQFPNYSSELNVNALLLGDSALYLCASSWWDSYEQYFGPGTRLTVT.